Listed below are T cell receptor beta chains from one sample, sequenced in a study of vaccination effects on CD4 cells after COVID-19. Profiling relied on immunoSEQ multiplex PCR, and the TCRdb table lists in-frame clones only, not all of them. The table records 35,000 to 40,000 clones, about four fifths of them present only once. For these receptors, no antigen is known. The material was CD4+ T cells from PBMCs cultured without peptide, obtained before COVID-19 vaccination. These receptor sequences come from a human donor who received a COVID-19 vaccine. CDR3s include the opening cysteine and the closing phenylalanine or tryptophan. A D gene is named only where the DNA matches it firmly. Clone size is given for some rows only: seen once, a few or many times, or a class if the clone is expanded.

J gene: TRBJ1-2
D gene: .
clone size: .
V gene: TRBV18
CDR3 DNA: TGTGCCAGCTCACCACCACCGGGACACGAAGCCTATGGCTACACCTTC
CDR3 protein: CASSPPPGHEAYGYTF

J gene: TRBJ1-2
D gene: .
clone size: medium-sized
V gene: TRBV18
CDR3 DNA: TGTGCCAGCTCACCAGGGAGCGGCTACACCTTC
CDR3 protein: CASSPGSGYTF

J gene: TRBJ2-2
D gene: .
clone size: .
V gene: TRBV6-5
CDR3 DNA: TGTGCCAGCAGCCGCAAGGGCCGGACCGGGGAGCTGTTTTTT
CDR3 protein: CASSRKGRTGELFF

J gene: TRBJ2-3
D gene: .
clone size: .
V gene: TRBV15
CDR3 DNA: TGTGCCACCAGCAGAGTTTCCTCCCACCCGGGGACAGATACGCAGTATTTT
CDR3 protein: CATSRVSSHPGTDTQYF

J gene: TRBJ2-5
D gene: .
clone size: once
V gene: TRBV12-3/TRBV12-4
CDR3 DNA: TGTGCCAGCAGCCCCCACGCCCAACAGACCCAGTACTTC
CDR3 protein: CASSPHAQQTQYF

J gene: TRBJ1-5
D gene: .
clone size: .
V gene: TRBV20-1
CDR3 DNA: TGCAGTGCTAGAGGGATCCAGCCCCAGCATTTT
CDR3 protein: CSARGIQPQHF

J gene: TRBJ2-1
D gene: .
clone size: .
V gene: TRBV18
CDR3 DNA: TGTGCCAGCTCACCATATGGCCCCCAAAGGAGCTACAATGAGCAGTTCTTC
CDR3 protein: CASSPYGPQRSYNEQFF

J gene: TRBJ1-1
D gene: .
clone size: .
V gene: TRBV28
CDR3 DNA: TGTGCCAGCTGCGGGGGGGTGAACACTGAAGCTTTCTTT
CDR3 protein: CASCGGVNTEAFF

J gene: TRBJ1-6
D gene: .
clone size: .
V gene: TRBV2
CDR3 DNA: TGTGCCAGCCTGGCAGGTCGTAATTCACCCCTCCACTTT
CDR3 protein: CASLAGRNSPLHF

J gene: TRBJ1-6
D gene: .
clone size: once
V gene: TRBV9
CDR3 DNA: TGTGCCAGCACCCGTCGAGCGGCGACGGATAATTCACCCCTCCACTTT
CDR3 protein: CASTRRAATDNSPLHF

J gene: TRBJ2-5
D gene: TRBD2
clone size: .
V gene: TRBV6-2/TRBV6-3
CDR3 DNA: TGTGCCAGCAGTCAGGGACTAGCGGTAGAGACCCAGTACTTC
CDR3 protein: CASSQGLAVETQYF

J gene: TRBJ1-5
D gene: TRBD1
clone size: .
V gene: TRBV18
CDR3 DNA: TGTGCCAGCTCACCGAACAGGGGTGACAATCAGCCCCAGCATTTT
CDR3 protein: CASSPNRGDNQPQHF

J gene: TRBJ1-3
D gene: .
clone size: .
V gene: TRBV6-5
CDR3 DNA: TGTGCCAGCAGTACAGGGCCTGGAAACACCATATATTTT
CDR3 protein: CASSTGPGNTIYF

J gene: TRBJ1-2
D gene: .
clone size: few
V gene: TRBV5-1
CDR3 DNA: TGCGCCAGCAGCTTATCTCAGGGGAACTATGGCTACACCTTC
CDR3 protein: CASSLSQGNYGYTF

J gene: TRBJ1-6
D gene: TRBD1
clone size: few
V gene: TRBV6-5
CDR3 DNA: TGTGCCAGCAGCTCGGACAGGGCGGAATCCCTCCACTTT
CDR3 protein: CASSSDRAESLHF

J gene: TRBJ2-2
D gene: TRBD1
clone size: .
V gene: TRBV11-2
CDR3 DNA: TGTGCCAGCAGCGGCGACAGGGTCAACACCGGGGAGCTGTTTTTT
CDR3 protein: CASSGDRVNTGELFF